The sequence of this T cell receptor beta chain was determined in a study of lymphopenia after photon versus proton radiotherapy. Profiled with immunoSEQ multiplex PCR; TCRdb holds only in-frame clones, not every one. This repertoire shows about 53,000 clones, 83% found once; its top ten account for about 29%. Of note for this clone: Its antigen is still unknown.

Broader study findings: After the lymphocyte nadir, photon-treated repertoires showed oligoclonal expansion, especially of CD8+ Temra cells. Relative stability marked proton patients; photon patients lost diversity and naive cells.

Germline values: CDR1 KGHSH, CDR2 LQKENI. The CDR3 is 12 amino acids. V lost 2 bases and J lost 9, with 11 bases in between. The chain links TRBV18 to TRBJ2-7; D gene uncertain. The clonotype was recovered from a man in his fifties or sixties with gastric cancer. The starting material was peripheral blood, obtained from a patient treated with photon-based radiotherapy. CDR3 coding DNA: TGTGCCAGCTCACCAGGACGTACGGGGCAGTACTTC. It yields the protein CASSPGRTGQYF.